The rows below give T cell receptor beta chains drawn from one sample of a study of PD-1 blockade in classical Hodgkin lymphoma. Generated by immunoSEQ multiplex PCR, the TCRdb table keeps only in-frame clones and is missing some. The sample has approximately 44,000 clones; 55% to 80% are singletons. The sequences come from peripheral blood mononuclear cells (PBMCs), collected before the fourth cycle of nivolumab. These receptors all stem from a human donor with classical Hodgkin lymphoma. The CDR3 runs from the conserved cysteine through the conserved F or W. D genes are given only for firm matches. Where a row states a size, it is once, few, many or the class of an expanded clone; other rows omit it.

D: TRBD1
size: medium-sized
J: TRBJ1-2
V: TRBV7-2
CDR3: CASRRDRGPGYGYTF
DNA: TGTGCCAGCAGGAGGGACAGGGGGCCGGGGTATGGCTACACCTTC

D: .
size: .
J: TRBJ1-5
V: TRBV19
CDR3: CASSIARSGLSQPQHF
DNA: TGTGCCAGTAGTATAGCAAGGTCGGGGTTAAGTCAGCCCCAGCATTTT

D: .
size: .
J: TRBJ2-5
V: TRBV7-2
CDR3: CASSFTSGQGTQYF
DNA: TGTGCCAGCAGCTTCACGAGCGGCCAGGGGACCCAGTACTTC

D: .
size: .
J: TRBJ2-2
V: TRBV7-9
CDR3: CASSLDGLSNTGELFF
DNA: TGTGCCAGCAGCTTAGACGGACTATCGAACACCGGGGAGCTGTTTTTT

D: .
size: .
J: TRBJ1-1
V: TRBV29-1
CDR3: CRGGRPRQDQRDTEAFF
DNA: TGCAGGGGGGGGAGACCAAGACAGGACCAGCGGGACACTGAAGCTTTCTTT

D: .
size: few
J: TRBJ2-2
V: TRBV2
CDR3: CASSAAFTGELFF
DNA: TGTGCCAGCAGTGCCGCATTCACCGGGGAGCTGTTTTTT

D: .
size: .
J: TRBJ1-6
V: TRBV30
CDR3: CAWRDSDRSPLHF
DNA: TGTGCCTGGAGGGACAGTGATAGATCACCCCTCCACTTT

D: TRBD2
size: .
J: TRBJ2-3
V: TRBV27
CDR3: CASGLAGAADTQYF
DNA: TGTGCCAGCGGACTAGCGGGGGCTGCAGATACGCAGTATTTT

D: .
size: .
J: TRBJ1-1
V: TRBV6-6
CDR3: CASRRSVNTEAFF
DNA: TGTGCCAGCAGACGATCAGTGAACACTGAAGCTTTCTTT

D: .
size: medium-sized
J: TRBJ2-3
V: TRBV27
CDR3: CASSRTASTDTQYF
DNA: TGTGCCAGCAGTCGGACAGCTAGCACAGATACGCAGTATTTT

D: .
size: few
J: TRBJ2-4
V: TRBV4-3
CDR3: CASSQDAGIRIQYF
DNA: TGCGCCAGCAGCCAAGACGCAGGGATACGCATTCAGTACTTC

D: .
size: .
J: TRBJ2-7
V: TRBV18
CDR3: CASSPPLSSAYEQYF
DNA: TGTGCCAGCTCACCACCGCTATCCTCCGCCTACGAGCAGTACTTC

D: .
size: few
J: TRBJ2-5
V: TRBV6-5
CDR3: CATGTFQETQYF
DNA: TGTGCCACCGGGACATTCCAAGAGACCCAGTACTTC

D: .
size: few
J: TRBJ2-3
V: TRBV7-9
CDR3: CASSLEQGNTDTQYF
DNA: TGTGCCAGCAGCTTAGAACAGGGAAACACAGATACGCAGTATTTT

D: TRBD1
size: .
J: TRBJ1-4
V: TRBV4-2
CDR3: CASSQAKKDRGQGTNEKLFF
DNA: TGTGCCAGCAGCCAAGCTAAAAAGGACAGGGGGCAGGGAACTAATGAAAAACTGTTTTTT

D: .
size: .
J: TRBJ1-5
V: TRBV12-2
CDR3: CAGTGSNQPQHF
DNA: TGTGCAGGGACAGGGTCAAATCAGCCCCAGCATTTT

D: .
size: .
J: TRBJ1-2
V: TRBV30
CDR3: CAWSGGRGYGYTF
DNA: TGTGCCTGGAGTGGAGGACGAGGCTATGGCTACACCTTC

D: .
size: .
J: TRBJ2-5
V: TRBV18
CDR3: CASSPPERVDFQETQYF
DNA: TGTGCCAGCTCACCACCGGAGCGGGTGGACTTCCAAGAGACCCAGTACTTC

D: .
size: .
J: TRBJ1-6
V: TRBV7-9
CDR3: CASSLTGWGSPLHF
DNA: TGTGCCAGCAGCTTAACAGGGTGGGGATCACCCCTCCACTTT

D: .
size: .
J: TRBJ2-5
V: TRBV2
CDR3: CASSGQAGGETQYF
DNA: TGTGCCAGCAGTGGACAGGCGGGTGGCGAGACCCAGTACTTC

D: TRBD2
size: .
J: TRBJ2-5
V: TRBV5-4
CDR3: CASSLAATSGIKTQYF
DNA: TGTGCCAGCAGCTTGGCCGCGACTAGCGGGATTAAGACCCAGTACTTC

D: TRBD2
size: few
J: TRBJ2-1
V: TRBV19
CDR3: CASSIAGGYEQFF
DNA: TGTGCCAGTAGTATTGCGGGAGGCTATGAGCAGTTCTTC

D: .
size: .
J: TRBJ2-7
V: TRBV6-5
CDR3: CASSYSGQSYEQYF
DNA: TGTGCCAGCAGTTACTCAGGGCAGTCCTACGAGCAGTACTTC

D: TRBD2
size: .
J: TRBJ2-3
V: TRBV25-1
CDR3: CASSEIAGNTDTQYF
DNA: TGTGCCAGCAGTGAAATAGCGGGGAATACAGATACGCAGTATTTT

D: .
size: .
J: TRBJ2-5
V: TRBV28
CDR3: CASSSLAGRGPQETQYF
DNA: TGTGCCAGCAGCAGTTTGGCGGGGCGGGGGCCACAAGAGACCCAGTACTTC

D: .
size: .
J: TRBJ2-7
V: TRBV28
CDR3: CASRPGGVLGEQYF
DNA: TGTGCCAGCAGGCCAGGGGGGGTTCTTGGTGAGCAGTACTTC

D: .
size: .
J: TRBJ2-3
V: TRBV30
CDR3: CAWSVGQGEDTQYF
DNA: TGTGCCTGGAGTGTAGGCCAGGGAGAAGATACGCAGTATTTT

D: .
size: .
J: TRBJ1-1
V: TRBV19
CDR3: CASSIVATMNTEAFF
DNA: TGTGCCAGTAGTATAGTAGCGACCATGAACACTGAAGCTTTCTTT

D: .
size: .
J: TRBJ1-5
V: TRBV7-6
CDR3: CASSSGTSNQPQHF
DNA: TGTGCCAGCAGCTCCGGGACCTCCAATCAGCCCCAGCATTTT

D: .
size: .
J: TRBJ2-3
V: TRBV6-5
CDR3: CASSYGGRLTDTQYF
DNA: TGTGCCAGCAGTTATGGAGGGAGGCTCACAGATACGCAGTATTTT

D: TRBD1
size: .
J: TRBJ2-7
V: TRBV10-3
CDR3: CAISLTGGDEQYF
DNA: TGTGCCATCAGCCTGACAGGGGGCGACGAGCAGTACTTC

D: .
size: .
J: TRBJ2-3
V: TRBV20-1
CDR3: CSARPADTQYF
DNA: TGCAGTGCTAGACCTGCAGATACGCAGTATTTT

D: .
size: .
J: TRBJ2-7
V: TRBV28
CDR3: CATSDAGAPLTYEQYF
DNA: TGTGCCACCAGTGACGCGGGGGCCCCGCTCACCTACGAGCAGTACTTC

D: TRBD1
size: few
J: TRBJ1-2
V: TRBV7-9
CDR3: CASRWGQVEQKGDGYTF
DNA: TGTGCCAGCAGGTGGGGACAGGTCGAACAAAAAGGGGATGGCTACACCTTC

D: .
size: .
J: TRBJ2-5
V: TRBV18
CDR3: CASSPYAGEETQYF
DNA: TGTGCCAGCTCACCTTATGCAGGGGAAGAGACCCAGTACTTC

D: .
size: .
J: TRBJ1-1
V: TRBV28
CDR3: CASSLFNRDTEAFF
DNA: TGTGCCAGCAGTTTATTCAACAGGGACACTGAAGCTTTCTTT

D: TRBD2
size: medium-sized
J: TRBJ2-1
V: TRBV5-4
CDR3: CASSPKGLAGGQGEQFF
DNA: TGTGCCAGCAGCCCCAAGGGACTAGCGGGGGGGCAAGGTGAGCAGTTCTTC